The 27 T cell receptor beta chains below were found in one sample sequenced in a study of shared clonotypes between healthy human individuals (dated by TCRdb to the early 2020s). Library creation used the immunoSEQ multiplex PCR assay. TCRdb retrieved this table from immuneACCESS and kept in-frame rearrangements only. Not all clones are present; in checked studies, unresolved V genes account for under half, and no reason is known for the remainder. Recorded for this sample are millions of clones; around 95% of them occurred a single time. The ten largest make up 0.1% to 0.15% of the sample. Sequences were obtained from naive CD4+ T cells sorted from blood. The cell subset or site label, as the study defines it: CD45RA+ positively selected. These receptors were taken from a man between 18 and 35 years old in good health.

This chain connects TRBV10-3 to TRBJ2-3, with a possible D match to TRBD1 (6 bases). The CDR3 extends over 14 amino acids. Germline V gene data show CDR1 as ENHRY and CDR2 as SYGVKD. The V end was cut by 4 bases, the J end by 2 bases, with 10 bases between. This CDR3 reads CAISGGQVTDTQYF. As DNA, the CDR3 is TGTGCCATCAGTGGGGGGCAGGTCACAGATACGCAGTATTTT.

This clone has a single count. The sample contains more than one DNA sequence encoding this CDR3. V and J are TRBV6-6 and TRBJ1-5; TRBD1 matches at 9 bases. V dropped 5 bases and J dropped 7; count of bases not matched to a gene: 3. From germline, CDR1 is MNHNY and CDR2 SVGAGI (reference sequence). The CDR3 has 13 amino acids. CDR3 DNA sequence: TGTGCCAGCAGTGTGACAGGGGGACAGCCCCAGCATTTT. Translated, it gives CASSVTGGQPQHF.

The CDR3 region has the DNA TGTGCCAGCAGGACTGCAGGGGGCGGCTTTTATGGCTACACCTTC. It encodes CASRTAGGGFYGYTF. The gene calls are TRBV6-1 and TRBJ1-2; 8 nucleotides line up with TRBD1. Germline CDR1 is MNHNS and CDR2 is SASEGT. V shed 6 bases and J 5 bases; nucleotides not matched to a gene: 11. The CDR3 spans 15 residues.

The chain recombines TRBV6-1 with TRBJ1-5; weak D call: TRBD1 (5 bases). Germline values: CDR1 MNHNS, CDR2 SASEGT. This CDR3 contains 14 residues. V was cut by 9 bases and J by 5 bases, with 17 bases left in between. The CDR3 DNA is TGTGCCAGTTACTCGGGGGGAGGGTATCAGCCCCAGCATTTT. Encoded protein: CASYSGGGYQPQHF.

To note about this clone: The same CDR3 can be traced to other DNA sequences in this sample. The CDR3 bases are TGCGCCAGCAGCTTGGTTGGGACAGGTTCCTACGAGCAGTACTTC. This translates into CASSLVGTGSYEQYF. The chain is built from TRBV5-1 and TRBJ2-7, with 8 bases lining up with TRBD1. The CDR3 consists of 15 residues. Germline CDR1 and CDR2: SGHRS and YFSETQ. V was clipped by 0 bases and J by 1 base; unmatched bases: 3.

The chain combines TRBV30 with TRBJ2-6; no reliable D call. Trimming took 3 bases from V and 5 from J, leaving 8 bases between them. CDR3 length equals 13 residues. In germline, CDR1 is GTSNPN, CDR2 SVGIG (reference sequence). The CDR3, as DNA: TGTGCCTGGAGGGCAGATCGGGCCAACGTCCTGACTTTC. Amino acid sequence: CAWRADRANVLTF.

This chain uses TRBV7-2 with TRBJ2-7, with TRBD1 as a possible D gene (6 bases). CDR3 length: 16 amino acids. V lost 0 bases and J 0 bases, leaving 12 bases between the germline ends. Germline lookup yields CDR1 SGHTA and CDR2 FQGNSA. The CDR3 DNA is TGTGCCAGCAGCTTAGCCGTAGGACAGAGCTCCTACGAGCAGTACTTC. Its translation is CASSLAVGQSSYEQYF.

The V call is TRBV6-1, the J call TRBJ1-1; 7 bases line up with TRBD1. With V trimmed by 7 bases and J by 0 bases, 8 bases remained unmatched. The CDR3 is 15 residues long. Germline-derived CDR1 and CDR2 are MNHNS and SASEGT. CDR3 amino acids: CASTSRTGLNTEAFF. The CDR3 DNA sequence: TGTGCCAGCACCTCCCGGACAGGCCTGAACACTGAAGCTTTCTTT.

The J gene is TRBJ1-5, the V gene TRBV5-6, with D uncertain. CDR3 length equals 16 residues. Trimming stripped 7 bases from V and 1 base from J, with 18 bases between. Germline CDR1 SGHDT, CDR2 YYEEEE. The CDR3 loop is CASGKEGLVSNQPQHF. The CDR3 DNA reads as TGTGCCAGCGGCAAGGAGGGCCTTGTAAGCAATCAGCCCCAGCATTTT. Filled out from reference TRBV5-6 and TRBJ1-5, the complete variable domain reads DAGVTQSPTHLIKTRGQQVTLRCSPKSGHDTVSWYQQALGQGPQFIFQYYEEEERQRGNFPDRFSGHQFPNYSSELNVNALLLGDSALYLCASGKEGLVSNQPQHFGDGTRLSIL.

The rearrangement uses TRBV27 and TRBJ2-7, with TRBD2 matching over 8 bases. V trimming: 6 bases; J trimming: 6 bases; junction bases outside the gene matches: 13. The CDR3 loop spans 15 amino acids. From germline, CDR1 is MNHEY and CDR2 SMNVEV (reference sequence). In nucleotides, the CDR3 is TGTGCCAGCAGCATTAGCGGGGCTGCGAGAGGCGAGCAGTACTTC. It encodes CASSISGAARGEQYF.

The chain carries TRBV7-9 and TRBJ1-2; 10 nucleotides line up with TRBD1. CDR1 and CDR2 from the germline V gene are SEHNR and FQNEAQ (reference sequence). The CDR3 has 15 residues. Trimming removed 7 bases from V and 7 bases from J; junction bases left unmatched: 12. This CDR3 reads CASTSGTGEVGGYTF. CDR3 bases: TGTGCCAGCACCTCAGGGACAGGGGAAGTTGGTGGCTACACCTTC.

The V and J genes are TRBV6-5 and TRBJ1-1; weak D call: TRBD1 (5 bases). The CDR3 is 14 amino acids. Per the germline V gene, CDR1 is MNHEY and CDR2 is SVGAGI. Between the trimmed V and J ends, which lost 5 bases and 1 base, there was a span of 11 bases. The chain's CDR3 is CASSMGQGNTEAFF. The CDR3, as DNA: TGTGCCAGCAGTATGGGTCAGGGGAACACTGAAGCTTTCTTT.

CDR3 sequence: CASSEPGQGYNEQFF. As DNA, the CDR3 is TGTGCCAGCAGTGAACCGGGACAGGGGTACAATGAGCAGTTCTTC. V gene TRBV28 combines with J gene TRBJ2-1; 10 bases are shared with TRBD1. CDR3 length: 15 residues. V lost 5 bases, J lost 4 bases, and 5 bases stayed unmatched. CDR1 is MDHEN, CDR2 SYDVKM, per germline.

V usage is TRBV28 and J usage is TRBJ2-3, with no clear D. Germline CDR1 MDHEN, CDR2 SYDVKM. There are 11 residues in the CDR3. Trimming cost V 6 bases and J 7 bases, with 8 bases left between them. This CDR3 is CASSASNTQYF. In DNA form, the CDR3 reads TGTGCCAGCAGCGCCTCGAATACGCAGTATTTT. Variable domain in full (rest from reference TRBV28 and TRBJ2-3): DVKVTQSSRYLVKRTGEKVFLECVQDMDHENMFWYRQDPGLGLRLIYFSYDVKMKEKGDIPEGYSVSREKKERFSLILESASTNQTSMYLCASSASNTQYFGPGTRLTVL.

A remark on this clone: Different DNA sequences within this sample yield the same CDR3. This CDR3 reads CAISGGDEQFF. CDR3 nucleotides: TGTGCCATCAGCGGAGGGGATGAGCAGTTCTTC. The chain combines TRBV10-3 with TRBJ2-1; D is possibly TRBD2 (6 bases). From germline, CDR1 is ENHRY and CDR2 SYGVKD. The CDR3 is made up of 11 amino acids. Trimming pared 6 bases from V and 8 bases from J, leaving 8 bases between.

This sequence joins TRBV5-4 and TRBJ1-3; D gene unclear. CDR1 is SGHNT and CDR2 is YYREEE in the germline V gene (reference sequence). Between the trimmed V and J ends, which lost 0 bases and 0 bases, there was a span of 7 bases. This CDR3 contains 15 residues. The CDR3 DNA is TGTGCCAGCAGCTTGGAGCACAGCTCTGGAAACACCATATATTTT. It is translated as CASSLEHSSGNTIYF.

The chain has TRBV6-5 and TRBJ1-2, with TRBD1 identical over 8 bases. The CDR3 totals 15 residues. With V trimmed by 4 bases and J by 7 bases, 11 bases remained unmatched. Germline CDR1 and CDR2: MNHEY and SVGAGI. The CDR3 loop is CASSLSGTGWGGYTF. In DNA, the CDR3 is TGTGCCAGCAGTTTATCCGGGACAGGATGGGGTGGCTACACCTTC.

This clone was observed once. J is TRBJ2-3 and V is TRBV5-6; D is uncertain. Germline V lookup: CDR1 SGHDT, CDR2 YYEEEE. The V gene lost 1 base and the J gene lost 7 bases, with 16 bases spanning the gap. CDR3 length: 15 residues. In DNA form, the CDR3 reads TGTGCCAGCAGCTTGTTAGGTAGGATCCCTAATACGCAGTATTTT. The encoded protein is CASSLLGRIPNTQYF.

This chain uses TRBV5-4 with TRBJ1-1, with 7 bases matching TRBD1. The length of the CDR3 is 15 residues. V gave up 3 bases and J gave up 0 bases; unmatched junction bases: 5. CDR1 and CDR2 (germline): SGHNT, YYREEE (reference sequence). CDR3 coding DNA: TGTGCCAGCAGCTCATCGACAGGGATGAACACTGAAGCTTTCTTT. Translated: CASSSSTGMNTEAFF.

V usage is TRBV7-9 and J usage is TRBJ2-4, with 7 bases fitting TRBD1. After removal of 2 bases from V and 4 bases from J, the junction contained 11 bases not matched to a gene. Germline CDR1 reads SEHNR; CDR2 reads FQNEAQ (reference sequence). CDR3 length: 17 residues. CDR3 coding DNA: TGTGCCAGCAGCTTAACAGCCGCCGACAGGGTGAAAAACATTCAGTACTTC. Translation: CASSLTAADRVKNIQYF.

The V call is TRBV6-6, the J call TRBJ1-2, with D possibly being TRBD1 (5 bases). The CDR3 consists of 13 residues. V dropped 2 bases and J dropped 4 bases, with 8 bases sitting between them. Germline CDR1 MNHNY, CDR2 SVGAGI (reference sequence). This CDR3 is CASSYGGIYGYTF. The CDR3, as DNA: TGTGCCAGCAGTTACGGGGGGATCTATGGCTACACCTTC.

The chain combines TRBV7-8 with TRBJ2-5; D may be TRBD2 (6 bases). The CDR3 is made up of 19 amino acids. The germline V gene has CDR1 SGHVS and CDR2 FQNEAQ. The V end lost 6 bases, the J end lost 1 base, and 27 bases lay between the germline ends. CDR3 sequence reads: CASRRRSGGAPRGQETQYF. DNA for the CDR3: TGTGCCAGCAGGAGACGCAGTGGCGGGGCCCCGAGGGGCCAAGAGACCCAGTACTTC.

The chain links TRBV29-1 to TRBJ2-1, with D possibly being TRBD1 or TRBD2 (5 bases each). V was trimmed by 6 bases and J by 0 bases, leaving 12 bases between them. CDR1 SQVTM and CDR2 ANQGSEA come from the germline V gene. This CDR3 comprises 14 residues. The CDR3 sequence is CSVDRDVSYNEQFF. CDR3 in DNA: TGCAGCGTCGACCGGGACGTCTCCTACAATGAGCAGTTCTTC.

As regards this clone: The same CDR3 is also encoded by other DNA sequences in this sample. The genes are TRBV19 and TRBJ2-5; D is possibly TRBD2 (6 bases). Trimming removed 4 bases from V and 4 bases from J, with 7 bases in between. Germline V CDR1 and CDR2: LNHDA, SQIVND (reference sequence). CDR3 length equals 12 residues. Here the CDR3 reads CASSRGGETQYF. CDR3 bases: TGTGCCAGTAGTAGGGGAGGAGAGACCCAGTACTTC.

The chain recombines TRBV5-1 with TRBJ1-2; a possible D gene is TRBD1 (5 bases). This CDR3 comprises 14 residues. Germline V lookup: CDR1 SGHRS, CDR2 YFSETQ. Between the trimmed V and J ends, which lost 0 bases and 4 bases, there was a span of 10 bases. For the CDR3, the DNA is TGCGCCAGCAGCTTGGGACCAGGGACCTATGGCTACACCTTC. It encodes CASSLGPGTYGYTF.

As to this clone: The sample holds other DNA sequences that translate to the same CDR3. The V call is TRBV2, the J call TRBJ2-3; D may be TRBD1 (6 bases). Germline CDR1 is SNHLY and CDR2 is FYNNEI. This CDR3 is 15 amino acids long. V was pared by 4 bases and J by 2 bases, with 13 bases between. CDR3 DNA sequence: TGTGCCAGCAGTGGACAGAGGGGGTCCACAGATACGCAGTATTTT. It translates to CASSGQRGSTDTQYF.

This clone was found a few times. The J gene is TRBJ2-5, the V gene TRBV29-1; 10 bases fit TRBD2. With the DNA end fitting TRBJ2-7 better, the J assignment may be wrong. This CDR3 region has 13 residues. Looked up from germline, CDR1 is SQVTM and CDR2 is ANQGSEA. The CDR3 spells CSASRTSGYEQYF. The CDR3 DNA reads TGCAGCGCTTCCCGGACTAGCGGATACGAGCAGTACTTC.